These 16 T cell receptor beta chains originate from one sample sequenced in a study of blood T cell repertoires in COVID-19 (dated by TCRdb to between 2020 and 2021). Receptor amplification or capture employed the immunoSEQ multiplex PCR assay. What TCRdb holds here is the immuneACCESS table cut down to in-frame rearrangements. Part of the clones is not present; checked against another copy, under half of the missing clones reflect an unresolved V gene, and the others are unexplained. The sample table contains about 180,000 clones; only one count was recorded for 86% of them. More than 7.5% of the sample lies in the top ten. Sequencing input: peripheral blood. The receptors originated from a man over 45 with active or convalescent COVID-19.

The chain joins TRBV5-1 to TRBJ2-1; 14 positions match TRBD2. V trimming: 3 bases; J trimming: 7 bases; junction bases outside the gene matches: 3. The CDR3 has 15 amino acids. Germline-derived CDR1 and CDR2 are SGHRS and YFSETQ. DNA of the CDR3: TGCGCCAGCAGCTCCCGACTAGCGGGGGGGAATGAGCAGTTCTTC. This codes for CASSSRLAGGNEQFF. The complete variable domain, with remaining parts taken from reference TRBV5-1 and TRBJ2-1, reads KAGVTQTPRYLIKTRGQQVTLSCSPISGHRSVSWYQQTPGQGLQFLFEYFSETQRNKGNFPGRFSGRQFSNSRSEMNVSTLELGDSALYLCASSSRLAGGNEQFFGPGTRLTVL.

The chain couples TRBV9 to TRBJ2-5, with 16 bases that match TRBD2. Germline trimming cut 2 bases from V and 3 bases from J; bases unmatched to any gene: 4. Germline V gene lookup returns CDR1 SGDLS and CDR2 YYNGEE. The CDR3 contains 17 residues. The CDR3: CASSVGTSGGAKETQYF. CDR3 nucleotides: TGTGCCAGCAGCGTTGGGACTAGCGGGGGGGCTAAAGAGACCCAGTACTTC.

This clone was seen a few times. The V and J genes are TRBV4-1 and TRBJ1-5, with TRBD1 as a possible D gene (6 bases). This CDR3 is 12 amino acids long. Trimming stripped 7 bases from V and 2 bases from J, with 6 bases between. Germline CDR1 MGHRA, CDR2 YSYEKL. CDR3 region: CASKGGNQPQHF. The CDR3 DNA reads TGCGCCAGCAAGGGGGGCAATCAGCCCCAGCATTTT.

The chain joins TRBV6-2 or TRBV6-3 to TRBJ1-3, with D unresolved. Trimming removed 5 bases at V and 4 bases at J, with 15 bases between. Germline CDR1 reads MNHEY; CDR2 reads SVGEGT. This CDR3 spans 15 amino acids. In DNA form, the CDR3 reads TGTGCCAGCAGTCCACAGCCCCTCGCAGGAAACACCATATATTTT. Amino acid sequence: CASSPQPLAGNTIYF.

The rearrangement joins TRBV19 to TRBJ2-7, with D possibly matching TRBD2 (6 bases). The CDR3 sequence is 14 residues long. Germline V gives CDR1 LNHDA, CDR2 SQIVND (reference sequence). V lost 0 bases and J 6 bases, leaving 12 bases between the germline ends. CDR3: CASSIEVAGFEQYF. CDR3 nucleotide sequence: TGTGCCAGTAGTATAGAGGTCGCGGGGTTCGAGCAGTACTTC.

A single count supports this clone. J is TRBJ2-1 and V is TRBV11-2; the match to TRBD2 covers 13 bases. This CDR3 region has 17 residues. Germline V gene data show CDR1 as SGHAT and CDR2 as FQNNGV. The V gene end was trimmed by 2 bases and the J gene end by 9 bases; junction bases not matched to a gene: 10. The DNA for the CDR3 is TGTGCCAGCAGCTTAAGTCGGACTAGCGGGAGCAGGGGTGAGCAGTTCTTC. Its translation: CASSLSRTSGSRGEQFF.

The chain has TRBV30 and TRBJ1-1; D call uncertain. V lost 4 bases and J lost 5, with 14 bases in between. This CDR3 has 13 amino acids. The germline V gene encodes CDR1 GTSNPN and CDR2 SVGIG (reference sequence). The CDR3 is CAWIRVYPTEAFF. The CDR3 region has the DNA TGTGCCTGGATTCGGGTTTACCCAACTGAAGCTTTCTTT. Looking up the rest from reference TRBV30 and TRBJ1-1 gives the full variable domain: SQTIHQWPATLVQPVGSPLSLECTVEGTSNPNLYWYRQAAGRGLQLLFYSVGIGQISSEVPQNLSASRPQDRQFILSSKKLLLSDSGFYLCAWIRVYPTEAFFGQGTRLTVV.

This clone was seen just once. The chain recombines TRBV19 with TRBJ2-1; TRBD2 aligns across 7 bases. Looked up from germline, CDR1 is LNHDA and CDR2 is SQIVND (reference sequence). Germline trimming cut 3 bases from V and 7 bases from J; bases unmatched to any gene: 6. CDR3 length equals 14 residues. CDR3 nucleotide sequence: TGTGCCAGTAGTATCGGGAGGAATTCTAATGAGCAGTTCTTC. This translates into CASSIGRNSNEQFF.

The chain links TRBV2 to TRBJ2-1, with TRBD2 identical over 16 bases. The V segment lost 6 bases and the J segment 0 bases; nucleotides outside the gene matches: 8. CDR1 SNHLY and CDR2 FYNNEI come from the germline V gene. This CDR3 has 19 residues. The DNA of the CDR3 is TGTGCCAGCAGAGACGGGACTAGCGGGAGGGGACTCTCCTACAATGAGCAGTTCTTC. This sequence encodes CASRDGTSGRGLSYNEQFF.

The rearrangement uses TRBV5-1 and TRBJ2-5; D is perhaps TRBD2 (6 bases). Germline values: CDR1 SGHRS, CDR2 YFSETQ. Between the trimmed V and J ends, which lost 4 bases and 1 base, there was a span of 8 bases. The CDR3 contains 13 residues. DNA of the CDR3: TGCGCCAGCAGCAGGGGACTCCAAGAGACCCAGTACTTC. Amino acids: CASSRGLQETQYF.

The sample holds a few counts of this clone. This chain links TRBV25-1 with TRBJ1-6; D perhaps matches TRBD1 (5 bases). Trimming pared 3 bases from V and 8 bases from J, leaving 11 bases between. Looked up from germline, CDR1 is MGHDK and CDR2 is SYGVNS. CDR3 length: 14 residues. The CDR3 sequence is CASSDRPGYSPLHF. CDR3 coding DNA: TGTGCCAGCAGTGACCGTCCAGGGTATTCACCCCTCCACTTT. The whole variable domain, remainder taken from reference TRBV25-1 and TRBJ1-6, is EADIYQTPRYLVIGTGKKITLECSQTMGHDKMYWYQQDPGMELHLIHYSYGVNSTEKGDLSSESTVSRIRTEHFPLTLESARPSHTSQYLCASSDRPGYSPLHFGNGTRLTVT.

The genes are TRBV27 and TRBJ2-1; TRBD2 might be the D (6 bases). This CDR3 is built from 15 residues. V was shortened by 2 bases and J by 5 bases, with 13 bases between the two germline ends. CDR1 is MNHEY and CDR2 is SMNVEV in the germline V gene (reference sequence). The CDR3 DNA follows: TGTGCCAGCAGTTTAAGGGCGGGGAGCGACAATGAGCAGTTCTTC. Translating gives CASSLRAGSDNEQFF.

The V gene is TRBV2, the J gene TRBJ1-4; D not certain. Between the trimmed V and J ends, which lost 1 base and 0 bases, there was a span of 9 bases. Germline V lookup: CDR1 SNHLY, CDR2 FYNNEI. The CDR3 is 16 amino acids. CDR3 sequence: CASSEDQLATNEKLFF. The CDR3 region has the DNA TGTGCCAGCAGTGAAGACCAACTAGCAACTAATGAAAAACTGTTTTTT.

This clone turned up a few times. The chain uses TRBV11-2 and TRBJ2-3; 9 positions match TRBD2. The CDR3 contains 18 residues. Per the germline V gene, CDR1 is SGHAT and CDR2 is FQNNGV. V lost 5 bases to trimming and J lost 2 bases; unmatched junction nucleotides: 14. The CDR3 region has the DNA TGTGCCAGCAGCCCAAGGGAGGAAAGCGGGGGGATCACAGATACGCAGTATTTT. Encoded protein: CASSPREESGGITDTQYF.

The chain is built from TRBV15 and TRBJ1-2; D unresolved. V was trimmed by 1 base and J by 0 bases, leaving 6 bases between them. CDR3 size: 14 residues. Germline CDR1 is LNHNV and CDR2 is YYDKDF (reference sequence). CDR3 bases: TGTGCCACCAGCAGAGTAGTCTCTAACTATGGCTACACCTTC. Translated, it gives CATSRVVSNYGYTF.

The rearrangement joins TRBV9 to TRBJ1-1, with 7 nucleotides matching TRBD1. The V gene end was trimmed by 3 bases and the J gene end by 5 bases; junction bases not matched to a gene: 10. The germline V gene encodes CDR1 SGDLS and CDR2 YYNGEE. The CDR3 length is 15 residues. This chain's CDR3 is CASSAGGQRRTEAFF. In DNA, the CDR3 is TGTGCCAGCAGCGCCGGGGGACAGCGGAGGACTGAAGCTTTCTTT.